The entry that follows covers one T cell receptor beta chain sequence. Its recognized antigen is unknown. Base-call qualities are not available, and no considerably larger clone is one nucleotide away. The sample comes from a study of technical replicates of blood from several donors (dated by TCRdb to the late 2010s). The library was obtained by the immunoSEQ multiplex PCR assay. In TCRdb, the immuneACCESS table is reduced to in-frame sequences with V and J assigned. These tables do not hold every clone; where another copy was compared, an unresolved V gene accounts for under half, and the others remain unexplained. The sample includes some 87,000 clones, with about nine tenths observed a single time. About 0.4% of the sample is taken by the ten largest. The CDR3 runs 16 amino acids, cysteine and phenylalanine included. The sequence is cut down to CDR3 DNA, 48 bases in frame from base 1. According to the germline V gene, CDR1 reads WSHSY and CDR2 reads SAAADI. V is pruned by 5 bases and J by 7 bases, leaving 11 bases of the junction without a gene match.

The sample comprised T cells isolated from PBMCs. The rearranged chain carries TRBV10-2 and TRBJ2-1; the junction holds 10 bases that match TRBD2. This receptor was identified in a human donor in good health. The base sequence is TGCGCCAGCAGTCCTAGCGGGAGAATAAGCGGAAATGAGCAGTTCTTC. The encoded protein is CASSPSGRISGNEQFF.